A single sample gave rise to the 27 T cell receptor beta chains below, sequenced in a study. MiXCR, run by TCRdb on the RT-PCR reads, gives a single entry per CDR3 protein. The sample contains hundreds of thousands of distinct CDR3 sequences, 12% to 15% of which appear only once. The sequencing input was memory CD4+ T cells from blood. These receptors came from a female donor in good health, serving as a healthy control.

The sample holds many counts of this clonotype. The rearrangement links TRBV5-1 to TRBJ2-3; 8 bases are a match to TRBD1. V lost 6 bases and J lost 7; bases outside the gene matches: 4. CDR1 is SGHRS, CDR2 YFSETQ, per germline. This CDR3 has 12 amino acids. The CDR3 DNA reads as TGCGCCAGCAAGGACAGGGATTATACGCAGTATTTT. This translates into CASKDRDYTQYF.

This clonotype was detected ten times or more. V is TRBV5-5 and J is TRBJ1-4; no clear D gene. Deletions cut 3 bases from V and 3 bases from J, with 12 bases between. CDR1 and CDR2 (germline): SGHKS, YYEKEE (reference sequence). The CDR3 length is 15 residues. For the CDR3, the DNA is TGTGCCAGCAGCTCCGGACCAGAGGCTAATGAAAAACTGTTTTTT. This gives the protein CASSSGPEANEKLFF.

This clonotype was counted between two and nine times. V is TRBV11-2 and J is TRBJ2-2, with D hard to call. Germline V gene sequence: CDR1 SGHAT, CDR2 FQNNGV. V lost 3 bases and J 9 bases, leaving 14 bases between the germline ends. The CDR3 spans 14 residues. CDR3 sequence (DNA): TGTGCCAGCAGCTTGGGCCTACTGGGCCGGGAGCTGTTTTTT. As protein: CASSLGLLGRELFF.

This clonotype was found a few times. CDR3 bases: TGTGCCAGCAGCTTAGGATCCGGGACAGGGATTAATGAGCAGTTCTTC. Its protein product is CASSLGSGTGINEQFF. V is TRBV11-2 and J is TRBJ2-1, with 9 bases aligning to TRBD1. The CDR3 length is 16 residues. Germline CDR1 and CDR2: SGHAT and FQNNGV. The J segment lost 7 bases and the V segment lost 1 base, leaving 8 bases of the junction unmatched. The full variable domain, completed using reference TRBV11-2 and TRBJ2-1, is EAGVAQSPRYKIIEKRQSVAFWCNPISGHATLYWYQQILGQGPKLLIQFQNNGVVDDSQLPKDRFSAERLKGVDSTLKIQPAKLEDSAVYLCASSLGSGTGINEQFFGPGTRLTVL.

The rearrangement uses TRBV14 and TRBJ2-1; 13 positions match TRBD2. The CDR3 loop spans 14 amino acids. J lost 10 bases, V lost 2 bases, and 2 bases had no gene match. Germline CDR1 SGHDN, CDR2 FVKESK. The CDR3 is CASSQTGLAGEQFF. CDR3 nucleotides: TGTGCCAGCAGCCAAACGGGACTAGCGGGGGAGCAGTTCTTC.

This clonotype was detected a few times. The chain joins TRBV20-1 to TRBJ2-1, with 10 bases fitting TRBD2. Germline V gives CDR1 DFQATT, CDR2 SNEGSKA (reference sequence). This CDR3 has 18 amino acids. The CDR3 DNA is TGCAGCCAGACACACCTTTCCTCTAGCGGGAGATTGGGCAATGAGCAGTTCTTC. The encoded protein is CSQTHLSSSGRLGNEQFF.

In this sample, this clonotype turned up many times. The chain is built from TRBV29-1 and TRBJ2-3; the D is unclear. Germline V gene data show CDR1 as SQVTM and CDR2 as ANQGSEA. The CDR3 is 13 residues long. Trimming left V 8 bases short and J 1 base short, with 13 bases between. The CDR3 is CSSLTSGTDTQYF. CDR3 DNA sequence: TGCAGCTCGTTAACGAGCGGCACAGATACGCAGTATTTT.

This clonotype was observed a handful of times. The gene calls are TRBV7-9 and TRBJ1-2; D gene unclear. Germline values: CDR1 SEHNR, CDR2 FQNEAQ (reference sequence). The CDR3 covers 15 residues. V was shortened by 5 bases and J by 4 bases, with 17 bases between the two germline ends. DNA for the CDR3: TGTGCCAGCAGCCAATTTGGCAAATCGGCCTATGGCTACACCTTC. Its protein is CASSQFGKSAYGYTF.

Comment on this clonotype: This may be a read error, as it is one base from a much larger clone. The chain has TRBV6-5 and TRBJ1-1, with D unresolved. Per the germline V gene, CDR1 is MNHEY and CDR2 is SVGAGI. The CDR3 has 16 residues. V was clipped by 2 bases and J by 1 base, with 14 bases between them. The CDR3 nucleotides are TGTGCCAGCAGTTACCCCGTGTTAGAACCGAACACTGAAGCTTTCTTT. Translated: CASSYPVLEPNTEAFF.

This clonotype was seen only a few times. The chain employs TRBV6-5 and TRBJ2-7; D gene uncertain. Germline V gene sequence: CDR1 MNHEY, CDR2 SVGAGI. The V gene lost 3 bases and the J gene lost 3 bases, with 15 bases spanning the gap. The CDR3 length is 15 residues. CDR3 loop: CASSYSGVFGYEQYF. The CDR3 DNA is TGTGCCAGCAGTTATAGTGGGGTGTTTGGCTACGAGCAGTACTTC.

This clonotype was recorded a few times. Here the CDR3 reads CSATASSTDTQYF. CDR3 bases: TGCAGTGCTACAGCCTCTAGCACAGATACGCAGTATTTT. This chain links TRBV20-1 with TRBJ2-3; D call uncertain. Per the germline V gene, CDR1 is DFQATT and CDR2 is SNEGSKA (reference sequence). This CDR3 region has 13 residues. V was shortened by 4 bases and J by 0 bases, with 8 bases between the two germline ends.

This chain connects TRBV7-9 to TRBJ1-2; the match to TRBD1 covers 10 bases. Germline V gene lookup returns CDR1 SEHNR and CDR2 FQNEAQ (reference sequence). The trim removed 4 bases at V and 6 bases at J, leaving 8 bases unmatched. CDR3 length equals 15 residues. CDR3 bases: TGTGCCAGCAGCTCGGATGGGACAGGGGCGAATGGCTACACCTTC. Translating it yields CASSSDGTGANGYTF.

The table lists this clonotype with many counts. The V gene is TRBV20-1, the J gene TRBJ2-7; D gene uncertain. The CDR3 runs to 13 residues. Germline CDR1 DFQATT, CDR2 SNEGSKA (reference sequence). For the CDR3, the DNA is TGCAGCGACAACCCCTGGGGCTCCTACGAGCAGTACTTC. Translating gives CSDNPWGSYEQYF.

This clonotype was seen a handful of times. The chain recombines TRBV5-1 with TRBJ2-2, with D perhaps matching TRBD2 (5 bases). This CDR3 has 14 residues. V lost 6 bases to trimming and J lost 0 bases, with 9 bases between them. The V gene's germline CDR1 is SGHRS and CDR2 YFSETQ. CDR3 coding DNA: TGCGCCAGCACTGCGGGCACGAACACCGGGGAGCTGTTTTTT. It is translated as CASTAGTNTGELFF.

The chain couples TRBV2 to TRBJ2-1; weak D call: TRBD2 (6 bases). Germline V gene data show CDR1 as SNHLY and CDR2 as FYNNEI. This CDR3 has 14 residues. The germline V and J ends were trimmed by 8 bases and 1 base, with 12 bases remaining between them. The CDR3 reads CASGAGPSYNEQFF. The DNA for the CDR3 is TGTGCCAGCGGGGCGGGACCATCCTACAATGAGCAGTTCTTC. Combining the CDR3 with reference TRBV2 and TRBJ2-1 gives the whole variable domain EPEVTQTPSHQVTQMGQEVILRCVPISNHLYFYWYRQILGQKVEFLVSFYNNEISEKSEIFDDQFSVERPDGSNFTLKIRSTKLEDSAMYFCASGAGPSYNEQFFGPGTRLTVL.

This clonotype was detected many times. The chain is built from TRBV4-3 and TRBJ2-7; 8 bases agree with TRBD1. The CDR3 has 15 residues. Trimming removed 4 bases from V and 2 bases from J; junction bases left unmatched: 7. The germline V gene encodes CDR1 LGHNA and CDR2 YSLEER. CDR3 nucleotides: TGCGCCAGCAGCCCTCGGACAGGGTCCACCTACGAGCAGTACTTC. Its protein is CASSPRTGSTYEQYF.

This clonotype was counted many times. The chain employs TRBV20-1 and TRBJ2-7, with TRBD2 matching over 9 bases. The CDR3 length is 15 residues. V trimming: 5 bases; J trimming: 1 base; junction bases outside the gene matches: 9. CDR1 is DFQATT and CDR2 is SNEGSKA in the germline V gene (reference sequence). In nucleotides, the CDR3 is TGCAGTGCTGCCCCCGCTAGCGGGGCATCCTACGAGCAGTACTTC. Protein product: CSAAPASGASYEQYF.

This clonotype was counted many times. V is TRBV20-1 and J is TRBJ2-7; possible D gene TRBD2, 6 bases. V gave up 3 bases and J gave up 6 bases, with 24 bases separating them. This CDR3 spans 16 amino acids. Germline CDR1 DFQATT, CDR2 SNEGSKA (reference sequence). The CDR3 loop reads CSARSTSRFFMAEQYF. The CDR3, as DNA: TGCAGTGCTAGGTCCACTAGCAGATTCTTTATGGCCGAGCAGTACTTC.

The chain links TRBV6-6 to TRBJ2-2; unclear D gene. Germline CDR1 and CDR2: MNHNY and SVGAGI (reference sequence). The V end was cut by 5 bases, the J end by 5 bases, with 9 bases between. This CDR3 is built from 13 residues. The DNA of the CDR3 is TGTGCCAGCAGTCGAATGGAAACCGGGGAGCTGTTTTTT. Its translation: CASSRMETGELFF.

This clonotype was recorded at least ten times. The V gene is TRBV29-1, the J gene TRBJ2-5; D is unresolved. CDR3 size: 15 residues. The V gene lost 0 bases and the J gene lost 1 base, with 12 bases spanning the gap. The germline V gene encodes CDR1 SQVTM and CDR2 ANQGSEA. The CDR3 sequence is CSVEDWQQSQETQYF. The DNA for the CDR3 is TGCAGCGTTGAAGATTGGCAACAGTCCCAAGAGACCCAGTACTTC.

The V call is TRBV29-1, the J call TRBJ1-2; 7 bases are shared with TRBD1. Germline CDR1 SQVTM, CDR2 ANQGSEA. CDR3 length equals 12 residues. After removal of 4 bases from V and 5 bases from J, the junction contained 4 bases not matched to a gene. CDR3 DNA sequence: TGCAGCGTTGGACAGGGAGTATATGGCTACACCTTC. Translation gives CSVGQGVYGYTF.

This clonotype turned up a few times. The chain is built from TRBV18 and TRBJ1-1; 8 bases agree with TRBD1. V dropped 2 bases and J dropped 6; count of bases not matched to a gene: 8. Germline values: CDR1 KGHSH, CDR2 LQKENI. CDR3 length equals 15 residues. Here the CDR3 DNA reads TGTGCCAGCTCACCATTACAGGGGGTCGGCGCTGAAGCTTTCTTT. As protein: CASSPLQGVGAEAFF.

This clonotype has only a few counts. In nucleotides, the CDR3 is TGTGCCAGCTCACCCTCCCCTCGGGGAACCCAGTACTTC. Its protein is CASSPSPRGTQYF. This chain connects TRBV18 to TRBJ2-5; TRBD2 might be the D (5 bases). The CDR3 sequence is 13 residues long. In germline, CDR1 is KGHSH, CDR2 LQKENI. The V and J ends lost 3 bases and 8 bases respectively, with 13 bases between them.

This clonotype was detected many times. The chain uses TRBV3-1 and TRBJ2-5; no reliable D call. Germline V gene sequence: CDR1 LGHDT, CDR2 YNNKEL (reference sequence). CDR3 length equals 11 residues. Trimming took off 3 bases at V and 4 bases at J, with 3 bases between the two ends. In DNA, the CDR3 is TGTGCCAGCAGCCATGGAGAGACCCAGTACTTC. Amino acids: CASSHGETQYF.

The V gene is TRBV29-1, the J gene TRBJ2-3; D not resolved. V lost 4 bases and J 2 bases, leaving 13 bases between the germline ends. Germline CDR1 and CDR2: SQVTM and ANQGSEA. The CDR3 consists of 14 residues. The CDR3 coding sequence is TGCAGCGTTGTTGAGGATTCCCTCACAGATACGCAGTATTTT. Its translation is CSVVEDSLTDTQYF.

Concerning this clonotype: One base away lies a much larger clone, so this may be a sequencing read error. The chain has TRBV7-2 and TRBJ2-5; D gene ambiguous. The CDR3 consists of 12 residues. Germline CDR1 reads SGHTA; CDR2 reads FQGNSA. CDR3 DNA sequence: TGTGCCAGCAGCTTCGACCAAGAGACCCGGTACTTC. Translating gives CASSFDQETRYF.

J is TRBJ2-1 and V is TRBV5-1, with D perhaps TRBD1 (6 bases). Germline V gives CDR1 SGHRS, CDR2 YFSETQ. V was trimmed by 4 bases and J by 8 bases, leaving 13 bases between them. This CDR3 has 13 amino acids. The CDR3 protein is CASSPTGVYEQFF. CDR3 bases: TGCGCCAGCAGCCCGACAGGTGTTTATGAGCAGTTCTTC.